The T cell receptor (beta chain) described here comes from a study of human T cells and chemical hapten exposure. Across the study: Sensitization applied 2% DPC to approximately 2 cm by approximately 2 cm of upper inner arm skin.

TCRdb re-called the RACE reads through MiXCR, storing one row per CDR3 protein. The repertoire consists of 90,000 to 140,000 distinct CDR3 sequences, with 30% to 35% occurring once and the leading ten covering approximately 3%. Trimming took off 7 bases at V and 0 bases at J, with 15 bases between the two ends. The CDR3 contains 14 residues. CDR1 and CDR2 (germline): SQVTM, ANQGSEA. As to time point: patch test 3, about 24 weeks after DPC sensitization. Treatment of the sample: therapeutic diphenylcyclopropenone sensitization with weekly scalp DPC. Staff drew blood before applying each patch test. From whole blood left unfractionated, total RNA was extracted. This clonotype has just a few counts.

The source material was whole blood, sampled in connection with sensitization to the hapten diphenylcyclopropenone (DPC). The clonotype was recovered from a man aged 35 to 55 with alopecia areata. Some clones in this sample may be carry-over from other donors' samples. This chain joins TRBV29-1 and TRBJ1-1, with D possibly matching TRBD1 (5 bases). The CDR3 loop is CSGVGARMNTEAFF. DNA for the CDR3: TGCAGCGGTGTAGGGGCCCGTATGAACACTGAAGCTTTCTTT.